The TCR beta chain under discussion was sequenced for a study of Ad26.COV2.S vaccination and SARS-CoV-2 variants. Study details: The authors gave Ad26.COV2.S intramuscularly, either once or twice 56 days apart.

This CDR3 has 12 amino acids. Germline loops: CDR1 SGHAT, CDR2 FQNNGV. The V end lost 0 bases, the J end lost 5 bases, and 4 bases lay between the germline ends. Only in-frame clones appear in the TCRdb table, and some are missing; sequencing was by immunoSEQ multiplex PCR. The sample shows a few hundred thousand clones, around 87% of them seen only once. Treatment indicated: approximately 18 received Ad26.COV2.S at low or high dose, single or two shots; about 5 received placebo; per-sample allocation not given. The samples date from day 63 after the first vaccine or placebo injection. Ad26.COV2.S expressed prefusion-stabilized spike from the original Wuhan strain.

This clonotype was sampled from a person between 18 and 65 years old who received the Ad26.COV2.S COVID-19 vaccine or a placebo. The sample was peripheral blood, taken in a trial of Ad26.COV2.S vaccine versus placebo. The chain combines TRBV11-2 with TRBJ2-5; no clear D gene. The CDR3 reads CASSLDRETQYF. As DNA, the CDR3 is TGTGCCAGCAGCTTAGATCGGGAGACCCAGTACTTC.